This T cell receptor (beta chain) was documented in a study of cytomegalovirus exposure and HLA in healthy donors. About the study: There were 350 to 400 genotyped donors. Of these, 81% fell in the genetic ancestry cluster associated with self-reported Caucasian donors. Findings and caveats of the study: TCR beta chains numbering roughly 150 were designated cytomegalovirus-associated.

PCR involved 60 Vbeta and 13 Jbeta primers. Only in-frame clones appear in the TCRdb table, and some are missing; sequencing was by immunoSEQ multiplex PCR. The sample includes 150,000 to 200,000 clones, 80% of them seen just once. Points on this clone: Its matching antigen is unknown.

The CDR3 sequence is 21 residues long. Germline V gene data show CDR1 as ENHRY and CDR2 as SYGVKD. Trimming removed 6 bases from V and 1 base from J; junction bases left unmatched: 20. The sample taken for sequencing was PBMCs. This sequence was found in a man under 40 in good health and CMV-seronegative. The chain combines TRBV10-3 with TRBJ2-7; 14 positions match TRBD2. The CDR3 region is CAIRPGAGLAGGPATSYEQYF. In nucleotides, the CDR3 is TGTGCCATCAGGCCGGGGGCCGGACTAGCGGGGGGCCCAGCTACATCCTACGAGCAGTACTTC.